Here is one T cell receptor (beta chain) with its context. What it binds is not known. This sample is part of a study of human T cells and chemical hapten exposure. Study in general: Among samples, TCR yields varied mainly because of small differences in pooled library volume. Findings of the study overall: TCRs at a frequency above 1 in 1000 stayed unchanged with DPC sensitization.

Time point reported: healthy volunteer bleed at 2 weeks. Someone pulled total RNA out of unfractionated whole blood. The CDR3 is 13 amino acids. V was shortened by 7 bases and J by 2 bases, with 7 bases between the two germline ends. Germline lookup yields CDR1 SGHRS and CDR2 YFSETQ. Unique molecular identifiers were linked by the library to individual cDNA molecules. As handled by the study authors: The median was roughly 100,000 TCRs per sample, ranging about 23,224 to 690,600. TCRdb recomputed calls from the RACE reads with MiXCR, one row per CDR3 protein. These V and J calls originate from TCRdb's pipeline instead of the authors' own analysis. The sample includes tens of thousands of distinct CDR3 sequences, approximately 9.7% of them seen just once.

This chain links TRBV5-1 with TRBJ2-6; D uncertain. This TCR was sampled from a female donor in good health. Some clones in this sample may be carry-over from other donors' samples. The specimen sequenced was whole blood. Written as DNA, the CDR3 is TGCGCCAGCCGTAAAGCTGGGGCCAACGTCCTGACTTTC. The encoded protein is CASRKAGANVLTF.